This T cell receptor beta chain was recovered during a study of blood T cells in healthy people across ages. Together with a sample-barcoded 5' primer, a J-beta primer mix was included in a second PCR lasting about 7 to 11 cycles. Each cDNA molecule was tagged by a template-switch adaptor that had 12 random nucleotides. Paired-end reads containing CDR3 totaled no fewer than 2.5 million for each sample. TCRdb reprocessed the 5' RACE reads via MiXCR and lists one record per CDR3 protein. The table shows fewer than 1 million distinct CDR3 sequences, with roughly 44% occurring only once. V was shortened by 1 base and J by 3 bases, with 10 bases between the two germline ends. This CDR3 has 15 amino acids. Looked up from germline, CDR1 is MNHEY and CDR2 is SVGEGT.

The gene calls are TRBV6-2 or TRBV6-3 and TRBJ1-5, with D uncertain. Material: blood. This TCR was sampled from a man between 60 and 70 years old in good health. CDR3 in amino acids: CASSYLPGVNQPQHF. The DNA for the CDR3 is TGTGCCAGCAGTTACTTACCGGGAGTCAATCAGCCCCAGCATTTT.